This T cell receptor (beta chain) is drawn from a study of early T cells in non-severe SARS-CoV-2 infection (dated by TCRdb to the early 2020s). About the study as a whole: Because TCR sequencing relied on bulk RNA taken from unsorted whole blood, pairing of alpha and beta chains was not possible.

Comment on this clonotype: Its antigen remains unidentified. Its ends do not fully match the called genes, so a read error is possible.

Based on the germline V gene (reference sequence), the CDR1 and CDR2 sequences are SEHNR and FQNEAQ. Its CDR3 holds 13 amino acids, cysteine through phenylalanine. The CDR3 DNA has 39 bases and is translated from base 1. A case-control design nested within a healthcare worker cohort in London, UK, was used, with weekly nasopharyngeal swab PCR tests and blood sampling performed. Healthcare workers were enrolled in the week of the UK lockdown, from 23 to 31 March 2020, and were followed every week for up to roughly 16 weeks. What the authors observed across the whole study: VDJdb matching was skewed toward anti-spike CD8 responses, so virus-specific expansions were likely underestimated and private and CD4 specificities were missed.

Library generation was performed with 5' RACE. The reads were generated on a NextSeq 500. The TCR library protocol attached unique molecular identifiers to individual cDNA molecules to correct for sequencing error and PCR bias. Both TCR alpha and beta chains were sequenced, and tight co-correlation was observed between alpha and beta sequence abundances in each sample. As for how the authors treated the data: Decombinator V4 was used to annotate TCR sequences for V gene, J gene and CDR3. Expanded TCRs were defined as changing significantly between any two time points under a Poisson model with p below 0.0001. TCR abundances were normalised to the total number of TCRs sequenced in each sample and reported as counts per million. MAIT TCRs were defined by TRAV1-2 paired with TRAJ12, TRAJ20 or TRAJ33, and iNKT TCRs by TRAV10 paired with TRAJ18. A search of VDJdb, accessed on 1 November 2021, was run for TCRs annotated to CMV, EBV and SARS-CoV-2, with TCRs annotated for multiple antigens excluded. Starting from the raw public reads, TCRdb applied fastp trimming at Q25, assembled clones with MiXCR and retained in-frame beta chains. Entries that share a CDR3 protein sequence are merged under the most common genes and DNA. The V and J calls shown here were made by TCRdb, not taken from the authors' results. This sample is represented by about 41,000 distinct CDR3 sequences; roughly 10% of them were singletons. 9.5% to 10% of the sample lies in the top ten.

The TCR was taken from an adult who was a healthcare worker with PCR-confirmed SARS-CoV-2 infection or an uninfected control (not recorded which). This sequence uses TRBV7-9 and TRBJ2-5, with a tentative D gene TRBD2 over 6 matching bases. Input material: whole blood. CDR3 reads: CASSLASQETQYF. Here is the DNA: TGTGCCAGCAGCCTAGCGAGTCAAGAGACCCAGTACTTC.